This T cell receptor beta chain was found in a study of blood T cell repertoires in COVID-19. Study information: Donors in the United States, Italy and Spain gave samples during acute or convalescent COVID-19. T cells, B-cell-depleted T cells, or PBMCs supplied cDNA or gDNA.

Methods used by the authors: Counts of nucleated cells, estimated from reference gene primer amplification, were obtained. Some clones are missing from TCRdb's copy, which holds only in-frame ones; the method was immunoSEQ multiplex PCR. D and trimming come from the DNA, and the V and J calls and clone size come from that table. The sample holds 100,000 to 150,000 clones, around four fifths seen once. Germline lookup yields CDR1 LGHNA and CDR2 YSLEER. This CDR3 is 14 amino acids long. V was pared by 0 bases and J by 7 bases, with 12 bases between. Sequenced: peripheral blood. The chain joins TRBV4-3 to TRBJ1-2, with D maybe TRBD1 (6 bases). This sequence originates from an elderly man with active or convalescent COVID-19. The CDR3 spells CASSQDQGIGGYTF. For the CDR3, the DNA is TGCGCCAGCAGCCAAGATCAGGGGATTGGTGGCTACACCTTC.